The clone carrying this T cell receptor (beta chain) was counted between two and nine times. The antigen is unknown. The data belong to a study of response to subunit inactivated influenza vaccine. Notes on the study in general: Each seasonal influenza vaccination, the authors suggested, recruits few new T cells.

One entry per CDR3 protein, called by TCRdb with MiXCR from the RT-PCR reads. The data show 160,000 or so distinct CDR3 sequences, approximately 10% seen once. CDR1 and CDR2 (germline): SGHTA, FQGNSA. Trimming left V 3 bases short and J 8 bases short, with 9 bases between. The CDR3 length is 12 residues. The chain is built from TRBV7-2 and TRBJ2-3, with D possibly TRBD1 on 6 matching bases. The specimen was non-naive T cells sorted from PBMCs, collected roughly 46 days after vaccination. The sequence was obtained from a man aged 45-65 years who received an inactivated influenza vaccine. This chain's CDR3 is CASSLDRPTQYF. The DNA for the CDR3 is TGTGCCAGCAGCTTGGACAGACCTACGCAGTATTTT.